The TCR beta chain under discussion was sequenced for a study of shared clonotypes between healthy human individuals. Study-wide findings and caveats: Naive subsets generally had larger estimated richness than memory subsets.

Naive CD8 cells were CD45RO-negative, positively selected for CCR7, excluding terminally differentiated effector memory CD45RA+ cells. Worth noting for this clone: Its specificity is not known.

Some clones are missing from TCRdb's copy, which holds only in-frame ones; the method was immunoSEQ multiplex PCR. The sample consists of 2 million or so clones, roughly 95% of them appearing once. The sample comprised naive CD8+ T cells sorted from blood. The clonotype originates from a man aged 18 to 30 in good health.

The CDR3 nucleotides read TGTGCCAGTAGTATCGGACAGGGGTTAGGCGAGCAGTACTTC. It yields the protein CASSIGQGLGEQYF. The chain has TRBV19 and TRBJ2-7; 9 nucleotides match TRBD1. Germline V gene lookup returns CDR1 LNHDA and CDR2 SQIVND (reference sequence). There are 14 residues in the CDR3. Losses at the gene ends were 3 bases for V and 6 bases for J; bases not matched to a gene: 6.